This T cell receptor (beta chain) emerged from a study of neurological immune-mediated disorders. The wider study: Multiple sclerosis patients numbered around 35, with about 31 relapsing-remitting and 3 secondary progressive.

Libraries used 2 million unsorted PBMCs kept frozen in RNAlater. V dropped 2 bases and J dropped 4; count of bases not matched to a gene: 5. The CDR3 has 15 residues. In germline, CDR1 is SGHRS, CDR2 YFSETQ. cDNA synthesis was performed by 5'RACE with 10-nucleotide random UMIs. A single run covered 15-18 subjects with over 160 million TCR-beta sequences. TCRdb analysed the 5' RACE reads with MiXCR anew, one entry per CDR3 protein. The sample shows roughly 70,000 distinct CDR3 sequences, around 3.9% of them seen only once. This clonotype was seen many times. J is TRBJ2-1 and V is TRBV5-1; TRBD2 matches 8 bases. Sequenced: PBMCs. This receptor was taken from a man aged 25-45 years with multiple sclerosis. The chain's CDR3 is CASSFNGLAYNEQFF. The CDR3 DNA reads as TGCGCCAGCAGCTTTAATGGACTAGCTTACAATGAGCAGTTCTTC. Using reference TRBV5-1 and TRBJ2-1 for the parts outside the CDR3, the full variable domain is KAGVTQTPRYLIKTRGQQVTLSCSPISGHRSVSWYQQTPGQGLQFLFEYFSETQRNKGNFPGRFSGRQFSNSRSEMNVSTLELGDSALYLCASSFNGLAYNEQFFGPGTRLTVL.